The 6 T cell receptor beta chains listed next were all sequenced from one sample in a study of early T cells in non-severe SARS-CoV-2 infection. TCRdb called the 5' RACE reads again in MiXCR, with one record for every CDR3 protein. The sample shows approximately 56,000 distinct CDR3 sequences, 11% of them seen only once. Input material: whole blood. These receptors were obtained from an adult who was a healthcare worker with PCR-confirmed SARS-CoV-2 infection or an uninfected control (not recorded which).

The gene calls are TRBV6-6 and TRBJ1-3; D is ambiguous. Germline CDR1 MNHNY, CDR2 SVGAGI (reference sequence). The CDR3 covers 15 residues. Trimming stripped 10 bases from V and 0 bases from J, with 16 bases between. CDR3 in amino acids: CATNIRTSSGNTIYF. CDR3 DNA: TGTGCCACCAACATAAGGACGAGCTCTGGAAACACCATATATTTT.

This clonotype showed up many times. This rearrangement joins TRBV29-1 to TRBJ2-1; 9 positions agree with TRBD1. Unmatched junction bases numbered 10, after V lost 2 bases and J lost 8 bases. CDR1 is SQVTM, CDR2 ANQGSEA, per germline. The CDR3 spans 15 residues. The CDR3 DNA is TGCAGCGTTGAAAATCTTCGGGACAGGGTCTATGAGCAGTTCTTC. The encoded protein is CSVENLRDRVYEQFF.

The gene calls are TRBV4-1 and TRBJ2-1, with TRBD2 matching over 8 bases. V trimming: 4 bases; J trimming: 7 bases; junction bases outside the gene matches: 12. From germline, CDR1 is MGHRA and CDR2 YSYEKL. This CDR3 has 16 amino acids. The CDR3 spells CASSPLAGGMWNEQFF. CDR3 in DNA: TGCGCCAGCAGCCCCCTCGCGGGAGGAATGTGGAATGAGCAGTTCTTC.

This clonotype showed up just a few times. V and J are TRBV7-9 and TRBJ2-3; D is unresolved. The V and J ends lost 5 bases and 7 bases respectively, with 7 bases between them. CDR3 length: 11 residues. Per germline, CDR1 SEHNR and CDR2 FQNEAQ (reference sequence). The CDR3 DNA sequence: TGTGCCAGCAGCCCGTTGTATACGCAGTATTTT. Its protein product is CASSPLYTQYF.

The chain employs TRBV12-3 or TRBV12-4 and TRBJ1-6; D gene unclear. The germline V and J ends were trimmed by 7 bases and 9 bases, with 10 bases remaining between them. This CDR3 region has 12 residues. This CDR3 is CASTWAGSPLHF. The CDR3 DNA is TGTGCCAGCACTTGGGCAGGTTCACCCCTCCACTTT.

This clonotype appeared a few times. The chain uses TRBV28 and TRBJ2-1; D is uncertain. V lost 0 bases and J 7 bases, leaving 10 bases between the germline ends. CDR1 is MDHEN and CDR2 is SYDVKM in the germline V gene. The CDR3 spans 14 residues. Written as DNA, the CDR3 is TGTGCCAGCAGTTTATGGGGAAGGTTTAATGAGCAGTTCTTC. It is translated as CASSLWGRFNEQFF.